The 24 T cell receptor beta chains below come from one sample, sequenced in a study of cytomegalovirus exposure and HLA in healthy donors. The PCR had 60 Vbeta and 13 Jbeta primers. The data were produced by immunoSEQ multiplex PCR, yet TCRdb's version contains in-frame clones alone and is incomplete. This sample has tens of thousands of clones; around 82% occur once, and the top ten carry 1.9%. The sample comprised PBMCs. The receptors derive from a young man in good health and CMV-seronegative.

The chain is built from TRBV7-2 and TRBJ1-5; 9 bases are a match to TRBD1. CDR1 and CDR2 (germline): SGHTA, FQGNSA. J lost 6 bases, V lost 3 bases, and 9 bases had no gene match. The CDR3 is made up of 16 amino acids. Written as DNA, the CDR3 is TGTGCCAGCAGCTTGCCCCCTACAGGGGGCACTCAGCCCCAGCATTTT. This sequence encodes CASSLPPTGGTQPQHF.

V is TRBV5-5 and J is TRBJ2-7; TRBD1 matches at 9 bases. V lost 4 bases to trimming and J lost 3 bases; unmatched junction nucleotides: 5. Germline values: CDR1 SGHKS, CDR2 YYEKEE (reference sequence). There are 14 residues in the CDR3. CDR3 amino acids: CASSTGQGVYEQYF. DNA of the CDR3: TGTGCCAGCAGCACGGGACAGGGAGTCTACGAGCAGTACTTC.

The chain combines TRBV27 with TRBJ2-7, with 9 positions matching TRBD1. Trimming at V came to 7 bases and at J to 4 bases, leaving 11 bases not matched to a gene. The CDR3 sequence is 15 residues long. Per the germline V gene, CDR1 is MNHEY and CDR2 is SMNVEV (reference sequence). CDR3 region: CASILRGDRVYEQYF. The DNA for the CDR3 is TGTGCCAGCATCCTTCGGGGGGACAGGGTTTACGAGCAGTACTTC.

This sequence joins TRBV4-3 and TRBJ2-1, with TRBD2 matching 9 bases. The V segment lost 3 bases and the J segment 5 bases; nucleotides outside the gene matches: 14. The length of the CDR3 is 18 residues. Germline loops: CDR1 LGHNA, CDR2 YSLEER. CDR3: CASSQDFGAGGPHNEQFF. The CDR3 nucleotides read TGCGCCAGCAGCCAGGATTTTGGGGCGGGAGGGCCGCACAATGAGCAGTTCTTC.

This chain uses TRBV6-1 with TRBJ1-2, with D possibly TRBD1 on 5 matching bases. The CDR3 spans 14 residues. CDR1 MNHNS and CDR2 SASEGT come from the germline V gene. Between the trimmed V and J ends, which lost 4 bases and 5 bases, there was a span of 14 bases. The CDR3 reads CASSVGGIGYGYTF. The CDR3 bases are TGTGCCAGCAGTGTTGGGGGGATAGGGTATGGCTACACCTTC.

The rearrangement joins TRBV13 to TRBJ2-3; 7 bases fit TRBD2. The germline V gene has CDR1 PRHDT and CDR2 FYEKMQ (reference sequence). Germline trimming cut 1 base from V and 0 bases from J; bases unmatched to any gene: 1. The CDR3 sequence is 15 residues long. This chain's CDR3 is CASSLAGGSTDTQYF. CDR3 in DNA: TGTGCCAGCAGCTTAGCGGGGGGTAGCACAGATACGCAGTATTTT.

This chain connects TRBV7-2 to TRBJ2-1, with D uncertain. This CDR3 is built from 14 residues. With 2 bases removed from V and 8 bases from J, the gap between germline ends came to 13 bases. Germline V lookup: CDR1 SGHTA, CDR2 FQGNSA. In nucleotides, the CDR3 is TGTGCCAGCAGCTTATTTGCCGTTCAGGATGAGCAGTTCTTC. Protein sequence: CASSLFAVQDEQFF.

The table lists this clone with a few counts. The V and J genes are TRBV7-2 and TRBJ1-1; D unclear. Trimming left V 4 bases short and J 2 bases short, with 14 bases between. From germline, CDR1 is SGHTA and CDR2 FQGNSA. The length of the CDR3 is 15 residues. The CDR3 sequence: CASSSSGGTNTEAFF. In DNA form, the CDR3 reads TGTGCCAGCAGCTCCAGTGGCGGAACCAACACTGAAGCTTTCTTT.

This clone showed up just a few times. The V and J genes are TRBV10-3 and TRBJ1-2; no firm D call. Trimming took off 0 bases at V and 4 bases at J, with 9 bases between the two ends. Germline V gives CDR1 ENHRY, CDR2 SYGVKD. The CDR3 sequence is 14 residues long. The CDR3, as DNA: TGTGCCATCAGTGAGTCTAACGGGGTCTATGGCTACACCTTC. It specifies CAISESNGVYGYTF.

The chain couples TRBV10-3 to TRBJ2-3, with a tentative D call TRBD1 (6 bases). The CDR3 loop spans 16 amino acids. V gave up 0 bases and J gave up 2 bases, with 12 bases separating them. Germline assignment: CDR1 ENHRY and CDR2 SYGVKD. CDR3 amino acids: CAISESGTRTTDTQYF. The CDR3 DNA is TGTGCCATCAGTGAGTCGGGGACACGGACCACAGATACGCAGTATTTT.

The chain couples TRBV30 to TRBJ2-5; 9 nucleotides match TRBD1. Looked up from germline, CDR1 is GTSNPN and CDR2 is SVGIG (reference sequence). The CDR3 spans 13 residues. CDR3 region: CASIQGAQETQYF. CDR3 nucleotides: TGTGCATCAATACAGGGGGCCCAGGAGACCCAGTACTTC.

The chain employs TRBV5-4 and TRBJ2-7, with a possible D match to TRBD1 (6 bases). This CDR3 is 12 amino acids long. Trimming left V 4 bases short and J 2 bases short, with 7 bases between. Germline V gives CDR1 SGHNT, CDR2 YYREEE (reference sequence). The CDR3 sequence is CASSGQTYEQYF. The CDR3 DNA follows: TGTGCCAGCAGCGGACAGACCTACGAGCAGTACTTC.

This chain joins TRBV7-2 and TRBJ1-1, with D possibly matching TRBD1 (5 bases). The V gene lost 5 bases and the J gene lost 1 base, with 8 bases spanning the gap. Germline CDR1 is SGHTA and CDR2 is FQGNSA. The CDR3 runs to 13 residues. CDR3 region: CASSRGSNTEAFF. CDR3 nucleotides: TGTGCCAGCAGCAGGGGCTCGAACACTGAAGCTTTCTTT.

Concerning this clone itself: The same CDR3 can be traced to other DNA sequences in this sample. The rearrangement links TRBV30 to TRBJ1-1; the D gene is possibly TRBD1 (5 bases). The CDR3 runs 15 residues. Germline-derived CDR1 and CDR2 are GTSNPN and SVGIG (reference sequence). The germline V and J ends were trimmed by 2 bases and 1 base, with 14 bases remaining between them. The CDR3 DNA reads TGTGCCTGGAGTTTTAGGGGCAGGAGGAACACTGAAGCTTTCTTT. Translated: CAWSFRGRRNTEAFF.

The chain carries TRBV4-3 and TRBJ1-2, with TRBD1 matching 7 bases. V shed 0 bases and J 5 bases; nucleotides not matched to a gene: 15. Germline-derived CDR1 and CDR2 are LGHNA and YSLEER. There are 18 residues in the CDR3. The CDR3 nucleotides read TGCGCCAGCAGCCAAGATTGGGGGTTTGACAGGGAATGGTATGGCTACACCTTC. This codes for CASSQDWGFDREWYGYTF.

The genes are TRBV7-2 and TRBJ1-5, with 8 bases that match TRBD1. V was pared by 1 base and J by 6 bases, with 5 bases of the junction left unmatched. The CDR3 loop spans 15 amino acids. Germline lookup yields CDR1 SGHTA and CDR2 FQGNSA. The CDR3 DNA reads as TGTGCCAGCAGCTTAGGGCAGGGGGCTTTTCAGCCCCAGCATTTT. It is translated as CASSLGQGAFQPQHF.

The chain has TRBV9 and TRBJ2-5; 8 bases are a match to TRBD1. Germline CDR1 reads SGDLS; CDR2 reads YYNGEE. Germline trimming cut 4 bases from V and 0 bases from J; bases unmatched to any gene: 11. This CDR3 region has 17 residues. DNA of the CDR3: TGTGCCAGCAGCTCCACCCCAGCAGGGGGCAACCAAGAGACCCAGTACTTC. Translated: CASSSTPAGGNQETQYF. Full variable domain (rest looked up from reference TRBV9 and TRBJ2-5): DSGVTQTPKHLITATGQRVTLRCSPRSGDLSVYWYQQSLDQGLQFLIQYYNGEERAKGNILERFSAQQFPDLHSELNLSSLELGDSALYFCASSSTPAGGNQETQYFGPGTRLLVL.

J is TRBJ2-2 and V is TRBV27; 8 nucleotides align to TRBD1. Germline loops: CDR1 MNHEY, CDR2 SMNVEV (reference sequence). This CDR3 is 14 amino acids long. The V and J ends lost 3 bases and 4 bases, in that order; junction bases with no gene match: 1. CDR3 protein: CASSFDRGTGELFF. CDR3 DNA: TGTGCCAGCAGTTTCGACAGGGGCACCGGGGAGCTGTTTTTT.

The table lists this clone with a count of one. The V and J genes are TRBV19 and TRBJ1-5; no clear D gene. V lost 3 bases to trimming and J lost 2 bases, with 8 bases between them. Germline assignment: CDR1 LNHDA and CDR2 SQIVND (reference sequence). This CDR3 is 14 amino acids long. The CDR3 nucleotides are TGTGCCAGTAGTATCATGGCGGGCAATCAGCCCCAGCATTTT. It encodes CASSIMAGNQPQHF.

This chain uses TRBV13 with TRBJ2-3; 7 bases map to TRBD1. In germline, CDR1 is PRHDT, CDR2 FYEKMQ (reference sequence). This CDR3 is 16 amino acids long. J lost 0 bases, V lost 2 bases, and 5 bases had no gene match. The CDR3 bases are TGTGCCAGCAGCTTATACGAGGGGGCGAGCACAGATACGCAGTATTTT. This translates into CASSLYEGASTDTQYF.

V usage is TRBV23-1 and J usage is TRBJ1-1, with TRBD1 matching over 7 bases. TRBV23-1 is assigned to the ORF class and has an uncertain function. The length of the CDR3 is 14 residues. The trim removed 2 bases at V and 10 bases at J, leaving 10 bases unmatched. In DNA, the CDR3 is TGCGCCAGCAGTCAAGTGATCAGGGGGGTGGGAGCTTTCTTT. Amino acid sequence: CASSQVIRGVGAFF.

The rearrangement uses TRBV2 and TRBJ2-3; TRBD2 matches 8 bases. Per the germline V gene, CDR1 is SNHLY and CDR2 is FYNNEI. The junction had 3 bases not matched to a gene; V was cut back by 6 bases and J by 1 base. This CDR3 has 14 residues. DNA of the CDR3: TGTGCCAGCAGGCAGACTAGCGGCACAGATACGCAGTATTTT. Protein product: CASRQTSGTDTQYF.

The chain employs TRBV6-1 and TRBJ1-1; perhaps TRBD1 as D (5 bases). Germline CDR1 MNHNS, CDR2 SASEGT. V gave up 0 bases and J gave up 1 base, with 9 bases separating them. CDR3 length: 15 residues. The DNA of the CDR3 is TGTGCCAGCAGTGAAGCTGCAGGGCCGAACACTGAAGCTTTCTTT. It translates to CASSEAAGPNTEAFF.

This clone occurred once. The CDR3 is CASSLAQNEQYF. The CDR3 DNA sequence: TGTGCCAGCAGCTTAGCGCAGAACGAGCAGTACTTC. The chain links TRBV7-8 to TRBJ2-7, with D hard to call. The CDR3 contains 12 residues. The germline V and J ends were trimmed by 0 bases and 5 bases, with 5 bases remaining between them. Germline loops: CDR1 SGHVS, CDR2 FQNEAQ. Based on the CDR3 plus reference TRBV7-8 and TRBJ2-7, the full variable domain is GAGVSQSPRYKVAKRGQDVALRCDPISGHVSLFWYQQALGQGPEFLTYFQNEAQLDKSGLPSDRFFAERPEGSVSTLKIQRTQQEDSAVYLCASSLAQNEQYFGPGTRLTVT.